The clone carrying this T cell receptor (beta chain) occurred a few times. This entry is derived from a study of blood T cell repertoires in COVID-19. The data were produced by immunoSEQ multiplex PCR, yet TCRdb's version contains in-frame clones alone and is incomplete. The data contain about 59,000 clones, about 83% of them singletons. Germline-derived CDR1 and CDR2 are MGHRA and YSYEKL. This CDR3 has 13 amino acids. Trimming left V 1 base short and J 10 bases short, with 13 bases between. This receptor was taken from a woman older than 75 with acute or convalescent COVID-19. Sequencing input: peripheral blood. The chain is built from TRBV4-1 and TRBJ1-1, with a tentative D call TRBD1 (5 bases). CDR3: CASSQAGTYRAFF. The CDR3 DNA reads as TGCGCCAGCAGCCAAGCGGGGACTTATCGAGCTTTCTTT.